This TCR beta chain stems from a study of blood T cells in healthy people across ages. Each sample had at least 6.5 million PBMCs isolated. PCR was performed a second time for 7 to 11 cycles using a sample-barcoded 5' primer and a J-beta primer mix. Researchers report that each sample yielded at least 2.5 million CDR3-containing paired-end reads. TCRdb re-analysed the 5' RACE reads in MiXCR, keeping a single row per CDR3 protein. This table holds about 590,000 distinct CDR3 sequences, roughly 31% found once. Study-wide results and limits: Considered underestimates were the diversity estimates obtained from one million T cells. No conclusive comparison of naive versus antigen-experienced cells was possible with unsorted PBMCs.

Comment on this clonotype: Antigen unknown.

CDR1 is LGHDT, CDR2 YNNKEL, per germline (reference sequence). The CDR3 is made up of 17 amino acids. The V gene lost 1 base and the J gene lost 7 bases, with 20 bases spanning the gap. The sample comprised blood. This chain connects TRBV3-1 to TRBJ2-1, with D perhaps matching TRBD1 or TRBD2 (5 bases each). This receptor was taken from a woman older than 75 in good health. This CDR3 is CASSQGPPGQGKNEQFF. In DNA, the CDR3 is TGTGCCAGCAGCCAAGGTCCGCCGGGGCAGGGTAAGAATGAGCAGTTCTTC.